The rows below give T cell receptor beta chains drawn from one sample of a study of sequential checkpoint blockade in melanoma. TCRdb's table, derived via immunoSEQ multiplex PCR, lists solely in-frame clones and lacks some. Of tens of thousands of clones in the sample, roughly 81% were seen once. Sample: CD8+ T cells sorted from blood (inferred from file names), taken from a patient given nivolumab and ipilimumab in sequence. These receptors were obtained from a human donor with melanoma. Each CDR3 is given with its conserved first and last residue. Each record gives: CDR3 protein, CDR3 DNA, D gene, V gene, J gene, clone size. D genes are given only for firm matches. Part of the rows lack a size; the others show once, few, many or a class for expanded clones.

CDR3aa: CASRSYGYTF; CDR3nt: TGTGCCAGCAGGAGCTATGGCTACACCTTC; d_gene: -; v_gene: TRBV28; j_gene: TRBJ1-2; abundance: once
CDR3aa: CASSLGLADYNEQFF; CDR3nt: TGTGCTAGCAGCTTAGGACTAGCGGACTACAATGAGCAGTTCTTC; d_gene: TRBD2; v_gene: TRBV7-7; j_gene: TRBJ2-1; abundance: -
CDR3aa: CASSFGTSGDYEQYF; CDR3nt: TGTGCCAGCAGTTTCGGCACTAGCGGTGACTACGAGCAGTACTTC; d_gene: TRBD2; v_gene: TRBV28; j_gene: TRBJ2-7; abundance: once
CDR3aa: CASSHSNTGELFF; CDR3nt: TGCGCCAGCAGCCATAGTAACACCGGGGAGCTGTTTTTT; d_gene: -; v_gene: TRBV4-1; j_gene: TRBJ2-2; abundance: -
CDR3aa: CASSSGQGPNEKLFF; CDR3nt: TGCGCCAGCAGCTCGGGACAGGGACCTAATGAAAAACTGTTTTTT; d_gene: TRBD1; v_gene: TRBV5-1; j_gene: TRBJ1-4; abundance: -
CDR3aa: CASSSTGGGITDTQYF; CDR3nt: TGTGCCAGCAGCTCCACAGGGGGCGGGATCACAGATACGCAGTATTTT; d_gene: TRBD1; v_gene: TRBV7-2; j_gene: TRBJ2-3; abundance: -
CDR3aa: CASSPRQEIYGYTF; CDR3nt: TGTGCCAGCAGTCCAAGACAGGAGATCTATGGCTACACCTTC; d_gene: -; v_gene: TRBV28; j_gene: TRBJ1-2; abundance: -
CDR3aa: CASSSLPGQPQDEQYF; CDR3nt: TGTGCCAGCAGCTCTCTTCCGGGACAACCTCAAGACGAGCAGTACTTC; d_gene: -; v_gene: TRBV7-9; j_gene: TRBJ2-7; abundance: -
CDR3aa: CASSSTTGFTSYLGGYTF; CDR3nt: TGTGCCAGCAGCTCAACGACAGGGTTCACTTCCTATTTGGGAGGCTACACCTTC; d_gene: TRBD1; v_gene: TRBV7-9; j_gene: TRBJ1-2; abundance: -
CDR3aa: CASSEALEGQGTSF; CDR3nt: TGTGCCAGCAGTGAAGCGCTTGAAGGACAGGGGACGTCCTTC; d_gene: TRBD1; v_gene: TRBV6-1; j_gene: TRBJ2-7; abundance: -
CDR3aa: CASSNYDGSYNEQFF; CDR3nt: TGTGCCAGTAGTAACTATGACGGTTCCTACAATGAGCAGTTCTTC; d_gene: -; v_gene: TRBV19; j_gene: TRBJ2-1; abundance: -
CDR3aa: CASSLAPVRWRRYEQYF; CDR3nt: TGCGCCAGCAGCTTGGCCCCGGTGCGGTGGAGACGATACGAGCAGTACTTC; d_gene: -; v_gene: TRBV5-1; j_gene: TRBJ2-7; abundance: -
CDR3aa: CSGTDYNEQFF; CDR3nt: TGCAGTGGGACAGACTACAATGAGCAGTTCTTC; d_gene: -; v_gene: TRBV20-1; j_gene: TRBJ2-1; abundance: -
CDR3aa: CASSELFHEGDSGNTIYF; CDR3nt: TGTGCCAGCAGTGAATTATTCCATGAGGGTGACTCTGGAAACACCATATATTTT; d_gene: -; v_gene: TRBV6-1; j_gene: TRBJ1-3; abundance: -
CDR3aa: CASSNRDRNTGELFF; CDR3nt: TGCGCCAGCAGCAACCGGGACAGGAACACCGGGGAGCTGTTTTTT; d_gene: TRBD1; v_gene: TRBV5-1; j_gene: TRBJ2-2; abundance: -
CDR3aa: CASSYSQGHRDTQYF; CDR3nt: TGTGCCAGCAGTTACTCACAGGGACATAGAGATACGCAGTATTTT; d_gene: -; v_gene: TRBV6-5; j_gene: TRBJ2-3; abundance: -
CDR3aa: CASSQQWAGPYTEAFF; CDR3nt: TGCGCCAGCAGCCAACAGTGGGCAGGCCCTTACACTGAAGCTTTCTTT; d_gene: -; v_gene: TRBV4-1; j_gene: TRBJ1-1; abundance: -
CDR3aa: CASSQLAGAYEQYF; CDR3nt: TGCGCCAGCAGCCAACTAGCGGGAGCCTACGAGCAGTACTTC; d_gene: TRBD2; v_gene: TRBV4-1; j_gene: TRBJ2-7; abundance: few
CDR3aa: CASVGDMNNEQFF; CDR3nt: TGTGCCAGCGTTGGCGACATGAACAATGAGCAGTTCTTC; d_gene: -; v_gene: TRBV2; j_gene: TRBJ2-1; abundance: once
CDR3aa: CASSLGRYEQYF; CDR3nt: TGTGCCAGCAGCTTAGGACGGTACGAGCAGTACTTC; d_gene: -; v_gene: TRBV13; j_gene: TRBJ2-7; abundance: -
CDR3aa: CASSGGVEQYF; CDR3nt: TGTGCCAGTAGCGGCGGGGTGGAGCAGTACTTC; d_gene: -; v_gene: TRBV19; j_gene: TRBJ2-5; abundance: -
CDR3aa: CASSGPSGELFF; CDR3nt: TGTGCCAGCAGCGGGCCCTCCGGGGAGCTGTTTTTT; d_gene: -; v_gene: TRBV9; j_gene: TRBJ2-2; abundance: -
CDR3aa: CASSTIGGYEQYF; CDR3nt: TGCGCCAGCAGCACGATCGGGGGTTACGAGCAGTACTTC; d_gene: -; v_gene: TRBV4-1; j_gene: TRBJ2-7; abundance: -
CDR3aa: CASSIPLDRDLLGYTF; CDR3nt: TGTGCCAGTAGTATTCCCCTCGACAGGGACCTCTTGGGCTACACCTTC; d_gene: TRBD1; v_gene: TRBV19; j_gene: TRBJ1-2; abundance: -
CDR3aa: CASGYGWGVTDTQYF; CDR3nt: TGTGCCAGCGGATACGGTTGGGGGGTCACAGATACGCAGTATTTT; d_gene: -; v_gene: TRBV27; j_gene: TRBJ2-3; abundance: -
CDR3aa: CASKAGNTEAFF; CDR3nt: TGTGCCAGCAAAGCCGGGAACACTGAAGCTTTCTTT; d_gene: -; v_gene: TRBV19; j_gene: TRBJ1-1; abundance: once
CDR3aa: CAWVAENTDTQYF; CDR3nt: TGTGCCTGGGTAGCGGAAAACACAGATACGCAGTATTTT; d_gene: -; v_gene: TRBV30; j_gene: TRBJ2-3; abundance: -
CDR3aa: CASSSARAEAFF; CDR3nt: TGTGCCAGCAGCTCAGCTAGAGCTGAAGCTTTCTTT; d_gene: -; v_gene: TRBV13; j_gene: TRBJ1-1; abundance: -
CDR3aa: CASSDYQGQETQYF; CDR3nt: TGTGCCAGCAGTGATTACCAGGGACAAGAGACCCAGTACTTC; d_gene: -; v_gene: TRBV6-1; j_gene: TRBJ2-5; abundance: once
CDR3aa: CASSRGSAYYEQYF; CDR3nt: TGTGCCAGCAGCCGAGGCAGTGCCTACTACGAGCAGTACTTC; d_gene: -; v_gene: TRBV5-6; j_gene: TRBJ2-7; abundance: -
CDR3aa: CASSLHHTQQGAGSYEQYF; CDR3nt: TGTGCCAGCAGTCTACACCATACCCAACAGGGAGCCGGTTCCTACGAGCAGTACTTC; d_gene: -; v_gene: TRBV27; j_gene: TRBJ2-7; abundance: -
CDR3aa: CASSLNPGQGANEQFF; CDR3nt: TGTGCCAGCAGCTTAAACCCGGGACAGGGGGCAAATGAGCAGTTCTTC; d_gene: TRBD1; v_gene: TRBV11-2; j_gene: TRBJ2-1; abundance: -
CDR3aa: CASSAGGSYEQYF; CDR3nt: TGTGCCAGCAGTGCTGGGGGCTCTTACGAGCAGTACTTC; d_gene: -; v_gene: TRBV27; j_gene: TRBJ2-7; abundance: -
CDR3aa: CASSSGSLAYEQYF; CDR3nt: TGTGCCAGTAGTTCCGGGTCCCTGGCCTACGAGCAGTACTTC; d_gene: -; v_gene: TRBV19; j_gene: TRBJ2-7; abundance: few
CDR3aa: CASSPGLAGQETQYF; CDR3nt: TGCGCCAGCAGCCCCGGACTAGCGGGGCAAGAGACCCAGTACTTC; d_gene: TRBD2; v_gene: TRBV5-1; j_gene: TRBJ2-5; abundance: -
CDR3aa: CASSPQVVQGGDEQYF; CDR3nt: TGTGCCAGCAGCCCACAGGTAGTACAGGGGGGCGACGAGCAGTACTTC; d_gene: TRBD1; v_gene: TRBV7-6; j_gene: TRBJ2-7; abundance: -
CDR3aa: CASSDNSGANVLTF; CDR3nt: TGTGCCAGCAGTGACAACTCTGGGGCCAACGTCCTGACTTTC; d_gene: -; v_gene: TRBV6-1; j_gene: TRBJ2-6; abundance: -
CDR3aa: CASSRQGNEKLFF; CDR3nt: TGTGCCAGCAGTCGACAGGGTAATGAAAAACTGTTTTTT; d_gene: TRBD1; v_gene: TRBV27; j_gene: TRBJ1-4; abundance: -
CDR3aa: CASTFSGEAFF; CDR3nt: TGTGCCAGCACCTTTAGCGGGGAAGCTTTCTTT; d_gene: -; v_gene: TRBV7-9; j_gene: TRBJ1-1; abundance: few
CDR3aa: CASSFSEGSGTEAFF; CDR3nt: TGCGCCAGCAGCTTTTCCGAGGGATCTGGGACTGAAGCTTTCTTT; d_gene: -; v_gene: TRBV5-1; j_gene: TRBJ1-1; abundance: -